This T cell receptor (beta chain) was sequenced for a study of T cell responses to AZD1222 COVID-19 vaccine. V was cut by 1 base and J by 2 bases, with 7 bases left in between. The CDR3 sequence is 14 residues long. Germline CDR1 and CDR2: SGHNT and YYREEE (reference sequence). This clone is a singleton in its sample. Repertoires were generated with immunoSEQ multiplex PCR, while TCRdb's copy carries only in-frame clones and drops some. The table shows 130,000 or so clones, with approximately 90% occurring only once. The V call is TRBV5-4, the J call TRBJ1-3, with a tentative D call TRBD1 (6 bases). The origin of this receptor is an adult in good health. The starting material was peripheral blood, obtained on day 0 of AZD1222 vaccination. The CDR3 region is CASSLPGAGNTIYF. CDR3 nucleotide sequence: TGTGCCAGCAGCTTGCCAGGGGCTGGAAACACCATATATTTT.